The entry that follows covers one TCR beta chain sequence. At the DNA level, this CDR3 is encoded by other sequences in the same sample as well. This entry is derived from a study of blood T cell repertoires in COVID-19. Germline-derived CDR1 and CDR2 are SGHRS and YFSETQ. The length of the CDR3 is 15 residues. Trimming removed 1 base at V and 1 base at J, with 8 bases between. Some clones are missing from TCRdb's copy, which holds only in-frame ones; the method was immunoSEQ multiplex PCR. The sample has 250,000 to 400,000 clones, around 88% seen once. This TCR derives from a woman in her twenties or thirties with COVID-19, enrolled during active disease. The chain is built from TRBV5-1 and TRBJ2-2; D uncertain. Sequencing was done on a sample of peripheral blood. The CDR3 loop reads CASSLTSGNTGELFF. The CDR3 nucleotides are TGCGCCAGCAGCTTGACGTCGGGGAACACCGGGGAGCTGTTTTTT.